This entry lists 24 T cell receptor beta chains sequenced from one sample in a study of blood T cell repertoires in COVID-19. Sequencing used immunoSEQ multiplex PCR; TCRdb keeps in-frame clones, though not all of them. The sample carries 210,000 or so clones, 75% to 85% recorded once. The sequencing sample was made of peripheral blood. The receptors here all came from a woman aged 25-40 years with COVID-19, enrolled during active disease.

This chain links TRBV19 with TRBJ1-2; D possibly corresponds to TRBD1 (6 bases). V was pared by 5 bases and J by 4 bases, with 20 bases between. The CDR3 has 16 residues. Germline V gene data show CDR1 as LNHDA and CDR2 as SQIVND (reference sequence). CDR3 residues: CASSSRGGAGPYGYTF. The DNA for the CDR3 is TGTGCCAGTAGTTCGCGTGGGGGGGCCGGCCCCTATGGCTACACCTTC. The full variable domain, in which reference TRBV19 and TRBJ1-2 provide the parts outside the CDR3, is DGGITQSPKYLFRKEGQNVTLSCEQNLNHDAMYWYRQDPGQGLRLIYYSQIVNDFQKGDIAEGYSVSREKKESFPLTVTSAQKNPTAFYLCASSSRGGAGPYGYTFGSGTRLTVV.

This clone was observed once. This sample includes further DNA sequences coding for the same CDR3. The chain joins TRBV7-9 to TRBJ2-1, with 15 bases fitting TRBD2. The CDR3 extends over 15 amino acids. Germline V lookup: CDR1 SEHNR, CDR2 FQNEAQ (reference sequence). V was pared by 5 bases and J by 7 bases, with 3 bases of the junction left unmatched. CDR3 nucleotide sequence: TGTGCCAGCAGCCCGGGACTAGCGGGGGGTAATGAGCAGTTCTTC. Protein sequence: CASSPGLAGGNEQFF.

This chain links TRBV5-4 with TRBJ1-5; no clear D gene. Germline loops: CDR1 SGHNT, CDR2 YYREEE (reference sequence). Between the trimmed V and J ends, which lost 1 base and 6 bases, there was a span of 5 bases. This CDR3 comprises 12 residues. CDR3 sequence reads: CASSLLGQPQHF. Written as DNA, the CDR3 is TGTGCCAGCAGCTTGCTAGGTCAGCCCCAGCATTTT.

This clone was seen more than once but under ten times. The CDR3 spells CASSPGETYNEQFF. CDR3 DNA: TGTGCCAGCTCACCAGGGGAGACCTACAATGAGCAGTTCTTC. The chain is built from TRBV18 and TRBJ2-1; tentative D call: TRBD2 (5 bases). CDR3 length: 14 residues. CDR1 is KGHSH, CDR2 LQKENI, per germline. V was trimmed by 2 bases and J by 2 bases, leaving 7 bases between them.

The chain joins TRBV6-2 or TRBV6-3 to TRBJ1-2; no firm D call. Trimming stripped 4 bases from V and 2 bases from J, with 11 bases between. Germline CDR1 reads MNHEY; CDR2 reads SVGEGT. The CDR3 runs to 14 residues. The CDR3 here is CASSSRTGNYGYTF. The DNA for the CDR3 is TGTGCCAGCAGTTCCCGGACTGGCAACTATGGCTACACCTTC.

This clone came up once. CDR3: CASSQGTGVGMETQYF. The CDR3 nucleotides read TGCGCCAGCAGCCAGGGGACAGGGGTCGGGATGGAGACCCAGTACTTC. The rearrangement links TRBV4-3 to TRBJ2-5; 10 positions match TRBD1. V dropped 3 bases and J dropped 5; count of bases not matched to a gene: 9. The CDR3 runs 16 residues. Looked up from germline, CDR1 is LGHNA and CDR2 is YSLEER.

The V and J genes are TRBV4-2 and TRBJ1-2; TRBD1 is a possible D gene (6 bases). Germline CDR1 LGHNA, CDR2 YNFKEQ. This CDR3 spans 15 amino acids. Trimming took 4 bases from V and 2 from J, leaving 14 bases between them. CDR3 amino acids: CASSPRTEKNYGYTF. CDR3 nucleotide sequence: TGTGCCAGCAGCCCCCGGACAGAGAAAAACTATGGCTACACCTTC.

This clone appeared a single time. CDR3 DNA sequence: TGTGCCAGTAGGCCGGGACAGTTCTACTCTGGGGCCAACGTCCTGACTTTC. It is translated as CASRPGQFYSGANVLTF. This chain links TRBV19 with TRBJ2-6, with 7 bases matching TRBD1. With 6 bases clipped from V and 0 bases from J, the junction kept 8 bases outside the gene matches. Germline-derived CDR1 and CDR2 are LNHDA and SQIVND (reference sequence). CDR3 length: 17 amino acids.

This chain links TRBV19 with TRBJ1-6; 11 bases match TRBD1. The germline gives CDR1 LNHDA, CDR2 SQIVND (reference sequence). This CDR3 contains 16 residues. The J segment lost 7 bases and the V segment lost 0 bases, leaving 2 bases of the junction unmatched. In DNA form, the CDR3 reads TGTGCCAGTAGTATAGATGGGACAGGGGGAAATTCACCCCTCCACTTT. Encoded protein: CASSIDGTGGNSPLHF. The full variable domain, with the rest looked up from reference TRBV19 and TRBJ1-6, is DGGITQSPKYLFRKEGQNVTLSCEQNLNHDAMYWYRQDPGQGLRLIYYSQIVNDFQKGDIAEGYSVSREKKESFPLTVTSAQKNPTAFYLCASSIDGTGGNSPLHFGNGTRLTVT.

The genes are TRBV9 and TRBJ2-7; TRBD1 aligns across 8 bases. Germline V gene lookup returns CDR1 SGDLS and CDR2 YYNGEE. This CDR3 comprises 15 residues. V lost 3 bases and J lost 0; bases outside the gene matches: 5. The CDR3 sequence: CASSGRTGSSYEQYF. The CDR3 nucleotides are TGTGCCAGCAGCGGACGGACAGGGAGCTCCTACGAGCAGTACTTC.

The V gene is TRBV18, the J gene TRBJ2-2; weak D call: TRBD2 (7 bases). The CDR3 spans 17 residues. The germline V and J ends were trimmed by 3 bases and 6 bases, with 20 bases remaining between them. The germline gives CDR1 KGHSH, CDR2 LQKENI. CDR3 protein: CASSPRLAGGGSGELFF. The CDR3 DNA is TGTGCCAGCTCACCCAGACTAGCCGGAGGGGGATCCGGGGAGCTGTTTTTT.

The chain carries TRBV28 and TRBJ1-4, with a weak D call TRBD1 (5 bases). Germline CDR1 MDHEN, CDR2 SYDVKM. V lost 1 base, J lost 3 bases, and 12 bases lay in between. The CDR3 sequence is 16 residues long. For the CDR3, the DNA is TGTGCCAGCAGTTTATCAGGGCTCTTGGCTAATGAAAAACTGTTTTTT. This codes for CASSLSGLLANEKLFF.

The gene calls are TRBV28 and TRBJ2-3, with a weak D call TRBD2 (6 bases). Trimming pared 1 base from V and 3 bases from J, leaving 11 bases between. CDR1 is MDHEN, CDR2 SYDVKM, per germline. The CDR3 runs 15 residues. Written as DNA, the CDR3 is TGTGCCAGCAGTTTATTGAAGGAGGGGACAGATACGCAGTATTTT. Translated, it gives CASSLLKEGTDTQYF.

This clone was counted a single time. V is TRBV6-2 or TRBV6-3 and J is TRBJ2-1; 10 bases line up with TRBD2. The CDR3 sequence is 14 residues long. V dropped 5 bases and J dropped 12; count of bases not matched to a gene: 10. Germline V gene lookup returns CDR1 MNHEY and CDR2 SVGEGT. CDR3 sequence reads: CASSPASGRGGQFF. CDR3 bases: TGTGCCAGCAGTCCGGCTAGCGGGAGAGGCGGGCAGTTCTTC.

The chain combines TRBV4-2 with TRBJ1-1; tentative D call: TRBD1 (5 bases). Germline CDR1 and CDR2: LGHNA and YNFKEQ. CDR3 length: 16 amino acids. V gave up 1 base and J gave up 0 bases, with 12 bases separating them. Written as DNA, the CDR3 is TGTGCCAGCAGCCAAGTGGGTAGACAGCTGAACACTGAAGCTTTCTTT. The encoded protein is CASSQVGRQLNTEAFF.

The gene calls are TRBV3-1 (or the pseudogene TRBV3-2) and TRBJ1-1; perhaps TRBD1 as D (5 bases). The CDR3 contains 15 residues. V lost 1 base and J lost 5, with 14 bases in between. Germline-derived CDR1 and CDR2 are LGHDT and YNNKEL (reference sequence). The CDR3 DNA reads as TGTGCCAGCAGCCAAGTGTCAGGGCTGCGAACTGAAGCTTTCTTT. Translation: CASSQVSGLRTEAFF.

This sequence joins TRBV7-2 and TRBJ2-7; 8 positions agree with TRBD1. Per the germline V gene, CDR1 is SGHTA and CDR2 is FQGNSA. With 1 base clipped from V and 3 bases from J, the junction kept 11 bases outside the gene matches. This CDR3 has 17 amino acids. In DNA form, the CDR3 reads TGTGCCAGCAGCTTAGAAAGGGACAGACAGGGGCTCTACGAGCAGTACTTC. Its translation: CASSLERDRQGLYEQYF.

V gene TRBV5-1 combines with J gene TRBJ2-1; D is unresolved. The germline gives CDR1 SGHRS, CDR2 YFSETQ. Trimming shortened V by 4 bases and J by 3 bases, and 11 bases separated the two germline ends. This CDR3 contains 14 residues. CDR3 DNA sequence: TGCGCCAGCAGCATAACAGCTTACTACAATGAGCAGTTCTTC. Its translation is CASSITAYYNEQFF.

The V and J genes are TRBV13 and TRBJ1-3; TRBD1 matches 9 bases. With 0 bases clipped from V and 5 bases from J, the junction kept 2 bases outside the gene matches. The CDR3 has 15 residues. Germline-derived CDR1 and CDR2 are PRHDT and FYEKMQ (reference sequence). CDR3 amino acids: CASSLGDRGRNTIYF. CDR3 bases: TGTGCCAGCAGCTTAGGGGACAGGGGTCGAAACACCATATATTTT.

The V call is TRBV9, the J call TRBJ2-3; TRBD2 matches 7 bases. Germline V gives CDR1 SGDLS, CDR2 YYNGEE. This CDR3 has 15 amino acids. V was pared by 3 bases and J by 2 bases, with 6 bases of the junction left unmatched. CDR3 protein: CASSGGGGATDTQYF. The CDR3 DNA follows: TGTGCCAGCAGCGGGGGGGGTGGAGCCACAGATACGCAGTATTTT.

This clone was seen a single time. CDR3 sequence: CASTSGGSYNEQFF. The CDR3 region has the DNA TGTGCCAGCACCAGCGGAGGCTCCTACAATGAGCAGTTCTTC. This chain uses TRBV27 with TRBJ2-1; D is possibly TRBD2 (5 bases). There are 14 residues in the CDR3. Germline V gene sequence: CDR1 MNHEY, CDR2 SMNVEV (reference sequence). V lost 7 bases and J lost 0, with 10 bases in between.

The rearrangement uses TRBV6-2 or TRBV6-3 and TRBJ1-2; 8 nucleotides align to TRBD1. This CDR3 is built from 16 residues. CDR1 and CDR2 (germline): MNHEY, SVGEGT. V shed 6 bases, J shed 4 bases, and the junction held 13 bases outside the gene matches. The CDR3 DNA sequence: TGTGCCAGCAGCCTTCCAGGGGGCCAATTTCCCTATGGCTACACCTTC. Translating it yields CASSLPGGQFPYGYTF.

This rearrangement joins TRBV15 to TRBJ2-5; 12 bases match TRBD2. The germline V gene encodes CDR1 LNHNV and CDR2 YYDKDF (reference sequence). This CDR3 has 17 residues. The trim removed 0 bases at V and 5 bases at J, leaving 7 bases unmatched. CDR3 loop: CATSRDLAGGLLETQYF. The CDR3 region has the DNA TGTGCCACCAGCAGAGACCTAGCGGGAGGGTTATTGGAGACCCAGTACTTC.

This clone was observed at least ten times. The CDR3 here is CASTRGGVDRDTQYF. The CDR3 region has the DNA TGTGCCAGCACCCGAGGGGGGGTCGACCGAGATACGCAGTATTTT. The chain carries TRBV7-9 and TRBJ2-3, with a possible D match to TRBD2 (7 bases). The V end was cut by 7 bases, the J end by 5 bases, with 19 bases between. Germline values: CDR1 SEHNR, CDR2 FQNEAQ (reference sequence). The length of the CDR3 is 15 residues.